These 9 T cell receptor beta chains were sequenced from one sample in a study of shared clonotypes between healthy human individuals. Naive-designated CD8 cells lacked CD45RO, were positively enriched for CCR7, and omitted terminally differentiated effector memory CD45RA+ cells. Assay used: immunoSEQ multiplex PCR; TCRdb lists only in-frame clones, some missing. Found here are around 2,000,000 clones, just under 95% of them singletons; the top ten hold 0.9% to 1.3%. Sequences were obtained from naive CD8+ T cells sorted from blood. The source is a man younger than 35 in good health.

The genes are TRBV27 and TRBJ2-7, with 8 bases identical to TRBD1. Germline assignment: CDR1 MNHEY and CDR2 SMNVEV (reference sequence). Trimming cost V 6 bases and J 5 bases; bases outside gene matches: 12. The CDR3 extends over 15 amino acids. CDR3 DNA sequence: TGTGCCAGCAGCCCCGAGAGAGACAGGGGACACGAGCAGTACTTC. Translation gives CASSPERDRGHEQYF.

This sequence joins TRBV4-1 and TRBJ2-1, with D perhaps TRBD2 (5 bases). The CDR3 length is 13 residues. Germline loops: CDR1 MGHRA, CDR2 YSYEKL. The germline V and J ends were trimmed by 1 base and 7 bases, with 8 bases remaining between them. The DNA of the CDR3 is TGCGCCAGCAGCCAAGGTAGCGTGAATGAGCAGTTCTTC. Its protein product is CASSQGSVNEQFF.

This sequence joins TRBV4-1 and TRBJ1-1; D is undetermined. The germline V gene has CDR1 MGHRA and CDR2 YSYEKL. The CDR3 loop spans 14 amino acids. The ends were cut back, 4 bases at V and 4 bases at J, with 13 bases in the middle. CDR3 DNA sequence: TGCGCCAGCAGCCGCCTCACTTCGAGCACTGAAGCTTTCTTT. Translation gives CASSRLTSSTEAFF.

The chain is built from TRBV27 and TRBJ2-7, with D possibly TRBD1 on 6 matching bases. The CDR3 covers 15 residues. The V end lost 2 bases, the J end lost 5 bases, and 16 bases lay between the germline ends. CDR1 and CDR2 (germline): MNHEY, SMNVEV (reference sequence). Here the CDR3 reads CASSLSGGFTNEQYF. The DNA of the CDR3 is TGTGCCAGCAGTTTAAGTGGGGGCTTTACCAACGAGCAGTACTTC.

Worth noting for this clone: Other nucleotide sequences from this sample produce the same CDR3. The chain recombines TRBV5-6 with TRBJ1-1; no firm D call. The germline gives CDR1 SGHDT, CDR2 YYEEEE. There are 13 residues in the CDR3. V lost 0 bases and J 4 bases, leaving 7 bases between the germline ends. The CDR3 coding sequence is TGTGCCAGCAGCTTGGAAGGGAGCACTGAAGCTTTCTTT. Translating it yields CASSLEGSTEAFF.

This clone occurred once. The V call is TRBV7-6, the J call TRBJ1-1; D not certain. The V and J ends lost 2 bases and 4 bases respectively, with 11 bases between them. This CDR3 is 14 amino acids long. Germline lookup yields CDR1 SGHVS and CDR2 FNYEAQ. This chain's CDR3 is CASSLNPQFTEAFF. DNA of the CDR3: TGTGCCAGCAGCTTAAATCCTCAGTTCACTGAAGCTTTCTTT.

The rearrangement joins TRBV28 to TRBJ1-1; no reliable D call. V was cut by 3 bases and J by 2 bases, with 10 bases left in between. Germline V gene sequence: CDR1 MDHEN, CDR2 SYDVKM. The CDR3 totals 14 residues. In DNA, the CDR3 is TGTGCCAGCAGTTTCAGACGGATTAACACTGAAGCTTTCTTT. This gives the protein CASSFRRINTEAFF.

This clone came up once. The V call is TRBV9, the J call TRBJ1-6; no clear D. Germline CDR1 reads SGDLS; CDR2 reads YYNGEE. V lost 3 bases and J lost 14, with 9 bases in between. This CDR3 is 11 amino acids long. DNA for the CDR3: TGTGCCAGCAGCGCCGGAGCTTCCCTCCACTTT. This codes for CASSAGASLHF.

This chain joins TRBV12-5 and TRBJ2-7; tentative D call: TRBD1 (6 bases). V was trimmed by 5 bases and J by 2 bases, leaving 13 bases between them. From germline, CDR1 is LGHNT and CDR2 FRNRAP. The CDR3 is made up of 14 amino acids. The CDR3 spells CASGPQQGPYEQYF. CDR3 bases: TGTGCTAGTGGTCCGCAACAGGGACCCTACGAGCAGTACTTC.